This passage covers 23 T cell receptor beta chains from one sample sequenced in a study of somatic mutations in cytotoxic T cells in rheumatoid arthritis. Clones were read by immunoSEQ multiplex PCR, and TCRdb kept only the in-frame ones, dropping some. This sample yields about 20,000 clones, of which over 80% are seen a single time; over 13% belongs to the top ten. The sequenced material came from CD8+ T cells sorted from blood. All receptors come from an adult with rheumatoid arthritis.

CDR3 bases: TGTGCCAGCAGCTTAAGGGGCGGGAGTGGCGGGGAGCTGTTTTTT. Amino acids: CASSLRGGSGGELFF. The chain links TRBV13 to TRBJ2-2; 7 positions match TRBD2. Germline V lookup: CDR1 PRHDT, CDR2 FYEKMQ (reference sequence). CDR3 length: 15 amino acids. J gave up 7 bases and V 2 bases, and 7 bases lay outside the gene matches. Based on the CDR3 plus reference TRBV13 and TRBJ2-2, the full variable domain is AAGVIQSPRHLIKEKRETATLKCYPIPRHDTVYWYQQGPGQDPQFLISFYEKMQSDKGSIPDRFSAQQFSDYHSELNMSSLELGDSALYFCASSLRGGSGGELFFGEGSRLTVL.

This chain connects TRBV4-3 to TRBJ1-2, with a weak D call TRBD1 (6 bases). V lost 0 bases and J lost 8, with 13 bases in between. The germline V gene encodes CDR1 LGHNA and CDR2 YSLEER. The CDR3 consists of 14 residues. As DNA, the CDR3 is TGCGCCAGCAGCCAAGACCCCAGGGGCTGGGGCTACACCTTC. The encoded protein is CASSQDPRGWGYTF.

V gene TRBV7-9 combines with J gene TRBJ2-7; D is undetermined. CDR1 is SEHNR, CDR2 FQNEAQ, per germline (reference sequence). This CDR3 has 13 amino acids. V lost 4 bases and J lost 6, with 13 bases in between. CDR3 DNA: TGTGCCAGCAGCTCTACAGAGGAACTCGAGCAGTACGTC. It specifies CASSSTEELEQYV.

The chain couples TRBV9 to TRBJ2-3, with TRBD2 matching over 8 bases. The CDR3 is made up of 17 amino acids. Per the germline V gene, CDR1 is SGDLS and CDR2 is YYNGEE. Unmatched junction bases numbered 8, after V lost 0 bases and J lost 2 bases. CDR3 residues: CASSVDTSGGITDTQYF. The CDR3 nucleotides are TGTGCCAGCAGCGTAGATACTAGCGGAGGGATCACAGATACGCAGTATTTT. Combining the CDR3 with reference TRBV9 and TRBJ2-3 gives the whole variable domain DSGVTQTPKHLITATGQRVTLRCSPRSGDLSVYWYQQSLDQGLQFLIQYYNGEERAKGNILERFSAQQFPDLHSELNLSSLELGDSALYFCASSVDTSGGITDTQYFGPGTRLTVL.

Only a few counts were recorded for this clone. The genes are TRBV16 and TRBJ1-1; 10 bases align to TRBD1. This CDR3 has 16 residues. V was pared by 5 bases and J by 0 bases, with 6 bases of the junction left unmatched. From germline, CDR1 is KGHSY and CDR2 FQNENV. In DNA form, the CDR3 reads TGTGCCAGCAGCGGAACCGGGACAGGGGTGAACACTGAAGCTTTCTTT. This gives the protein CASSGTGTGVNTEAFF.

The chain uses TRBV28 and TRBJ1-5; weak D call: TRBD1 (5 bases). The germline CDR1 and CDR2 sequences are MDHEN and SYDVKM. Trimming took 5 bases from V and 3 from J, leaving 11 bases between them. The CDR3 loop spans 14 amino acids. The CDR3 DNA sequence: TGTGCCAGCAGTCCCAGGGCCTACAATCAGCCCCAGCATTTT. Encoded protein: CASSPRAYNQPQHF.

V is TRBV19 and J is TRBJ2-1; TRBD2 agrees at 10 bases. The length of the CDR3 is 14 residues. Per the germline V gene, CDR1 is LNHDA and CDR2 is SQIVND (reference sequence). With V trimmed by 3 bases and J by 9 bases, 5 bases remained unmatched. Here the CDR3 DNA reads TGTGCCAGTAGTATCCTAGCGGGAGCTGTTGAGCAGTTCTTC. Translation: CASSILAGAVEQFF.

This sequence joins TRBV4-2 and TRBJ1-3; no reliable D call. Trimming cost V 1 base and J 0 bases, with 7 bases left between them. The germline V gene encodes CDR1 LGHNA and CDR2 YNFKEQ. CDR3 length: 15 amino acids. The CDR3, as DNA: TGTGCCAGCAGCCAAGCCCTCGGCTCTGGAAACACCATATATTTT. Amino acids: CASSQALGSGNTIYF.

J is TRBJ2-3 and V is TRBV5-8, with 11 bases lining up with TRBD2. The CDR3 runs to 16 residues. Germline V gene sequence: CDR1 SGHTS, CDR2 YDEGEE. Trimming cost V 4 bases and J 0 bases; bases outside gene matches: 4. CDR3 in DNA: TGTGCCAGCAGCGCCGGGACTAGCGGTAGCACAGATACGCAGTATTTT. As protein: CASSAGTSGSTDTQYF.

This clone showed up just once. This chain joins TRBV11-2 and TRBJ2-7; no clear D gene. Trimming removed 1 base at V and 0 bases at J, with 4 bases between. The CDR3 extends over 13 amino acids. Germline V gene lookup returns CDR1 SGHAT and CDR2 FQNNGV. CDR3 DNA: TGTGCCAGCAGCTTAGGAGGCTCCTACGAGCAGTACGTC. It specifies CASSLGGSYEQYV.

The chain joins TRBV9 to TRBJ1-5, with 9 positions matching TRBD1. The CDR3 spans 14 residues. V gave up 3 bases and J gave up 7 bases; unmatched junction bases: 5. The germline CDR1 and CDR2 sequences are SGDLS and YYNGEE. For the CDR3, the DNA is TGTGCCAGCAGCGCCGGGGACAGGGACCAGCCCCAGCATTTT. The encoded protein is CASSAGDRDQPQHF.

The chain couples TRBV5-6 to TRBJ2-7; 7 bases map to TRBD2. The length of the CDR3 is 14 residues. Germline values: CDR1 SGHDT, CDR2 YYEEEE. Trimming at V came to 0 bases and at J to 6 bases, leaving 6 bases not matched to a gene. DNA of the CDR3: TGTGCCAGCAGCTTGGGGTTTGGCGGGAGCGAGCAGTACTTC. This translates into CASSLGFGGSEQYF. Drawing the rest from reference TRBV5-6 and TRBJ2-7, the complete variable domain is DAGVTQSPTHLIKTRGQQVTLRCSPKSGHDTVSWYQQALGQGPQFIFQYYEEEERQRGNFPDRFSGHQFPNYSSELNVNALLLGDSALYLCASSLGFGGSEQYFGPGTRLTVT.

The rearrangement links TRBV4-1 to TRBJ2-4; D may correspond to TRBD1 or TRBD2 (5 bases each). Germline CDR1 is MGHRA and CDR2 is YSYEKL. CDR3 length: 13 residues. With 3 bases removed from V and 16 bases from J, the gap between germline ends came to 19 bases. The CDR3, as DNA: TGCGCCAGCAGCCAGGGAATAATGGGGGTAGAATACTTC. Its protein is CASSQGIMGVEYF.

The chain joins TRBV13 to TRBJ2-1, with a tentative D call TRBD2 (6 bases). Per the germline V gene, CDR1 is PRHDT and CDR2 is FYEKMQ (reference sequence). Deletions cut 4 bases from V and 2 bases from J, with 12 bases between. There are 15 residues in the CDR3. The CDR3 DNA reads TGTGCCAGCAGCTCGGCGGGGAGGACCTACAATGAGCAGTTCTTC. Encoded protein: CASSSAGRTYNEQFF.

The chain carries TRBV14 and TRBJ2-1; 8 bases agree with TRBD2. This CDR3 comprises 19 residues. The J segment lost 6 bases and the V segment lost 0 bases, leaving 16 bases of the junction unmatched. In germline, CDR1 is SGHDN, CDR2 FVKESK. The CDR3 DNA reads TGTGCCAGCAGCCAAGACCGCAGAGGAAGCGGGGGCCGGTCCAATGAGCAGTTCTTC. Translation: CASSQDRRGSGGRSNEQFF.

This clone was seen only a few times. The V gene is TRBV7-9, the J gene TRBJ1-2; D unclear. Trimming cost V 3 bases and J 7 bases, with 15 bases left between them. The CDR3 is 14 residues long. Germline CDR1 reads SEHNR; CDR2 reads FQNEAQ (reference sequence). The CDR3 DNA reads as TGTGCCAGCAGCTTCGGGGTGGACGTGAGTGGCTACACCTTC. It yields the protein CASSFGVDVSGYTF. The variable domain in full, completed from reference TRBV7-9 and TRBJ1-2, reads DTGVSQNPRHKITKRGQNVTFRCDPISEHNRLYWYRQTLGQGPEFLTYFQNEAQLEKSRLLSDRFSAERPKGSFSTLEIQRTEQGDSAMYLCASSFGVDVSGYTFGSGTRLTVV.

The genes are TRBV7-6 and TRBJ2-3; D is ambiguous. From germline, CDR1 is SGHVS and CDR2 FNYEAQ. Trimming cost V 3 bases and J 0 bases, with 10 bases left between them. The CDR3 runs to 15 residues. CDR3 DNA: TGTGCCAGCAGCTTCGAAACCGGGAGCACAGATACGCAGTATTTT. Translating gives CASSFETGSTDTQYF.

This clone was seen a handful of times. The chain links TRBV4-1 to TRBJ1-1; maybe TRBD1 (5 bases). Germline V gene lookup returns CDR1 MGHRA and CDR2 YSYEKL. V dropped 4 bases and J dropped 5 bases, with 14 bases sitting between them. The CDR3 sequence is 14 residues long. Here the CDR3 reads CASSPWDGFTEAFF. In nucleotides, the CDR3 is TGCGCCAGCAGCCCCTGGGACGGCTTTACTGAAGCTTTCTTT.

The chain employs TRBV21-1 and TRBJ2-3; the table's D call, TRBD2, has no DNA check behind it. TRBV21-1 is a pseudogene. This CDR3 has 16 amino acids. CDR3 loop: CASSKSRRGGPDTQYF. CDR3 nucleotides: TGTGCCAGCAGCAAAAGTCGGCGGGGGGGCCCAGATACGCAGTATTTT.

This clone was picked up a small number of times. This chain links TRBV6-1 with TRBJ1-5; maybe TRBD1 (6 bases). Deletions cut 8 bases from V and 4 bases from J, with 9 bases between. Germline assignment: CDR1 MNHNS and CDR2 SASEGT. The CDR3 consists of 12 residues. CDR3 in DNA: TGTGCCAGCGCTCAGGGGAATCAGCCCCAGCATTTT. It yields the protein CASAQGNQPQHF.

The CDR3 here is CASSPGPDRALSYEQYF. The CDR3 region has the DNA TGTGCCAGCAGCCCAGGCCCGGACAGGGCCCTAAGTTACGAGCAGTACTTC. The rearrangement uses TRBV11-2 and TRBJ2-7; TRBD1 matches 8 bases. Looked up from germline, CDR1 is SGHAT and CDR2 is FQNNGV. The CDR3 consists of 17 residues. V gave up 5 bases and J gave up 4 bases; unmatched junction bases: 16.

The chain is built from TRBV10-3 and TRBJ1-2; D is possibly TRBD1 (6 bases). Trimming stripped 2 bases from V and 4 bases from J, with 11 bases between. The V gene's germline CDR1 is ENHRY and CDR2 SYGVKD. The CDR3 loop spans 14 amino acids. The CDR3 region is CAISEDRLIYGYTF. For the CDR3, the DNA is TGTGCCATCAGTGAGGACAGGCTAATCTATGGCTACACCTTC.

The rearrangement joins TRBV18 to TRBJ2-2; no reliable D call. With 1 base removed from V and 5 bases from J, the gap between germline ends came to 11 bases. Looked up from germline, CDR1 is KGHSH and CDR2 is LQKENI. The CDR3 is made up of 15 amino acids. The CDR3 DNA reads TGTGCCAGCTCACCACAGGGTAGTTTGACCGGGGAGCTGTTTTTT. Amino acid sequence: CASSPQGSLTGELFF.